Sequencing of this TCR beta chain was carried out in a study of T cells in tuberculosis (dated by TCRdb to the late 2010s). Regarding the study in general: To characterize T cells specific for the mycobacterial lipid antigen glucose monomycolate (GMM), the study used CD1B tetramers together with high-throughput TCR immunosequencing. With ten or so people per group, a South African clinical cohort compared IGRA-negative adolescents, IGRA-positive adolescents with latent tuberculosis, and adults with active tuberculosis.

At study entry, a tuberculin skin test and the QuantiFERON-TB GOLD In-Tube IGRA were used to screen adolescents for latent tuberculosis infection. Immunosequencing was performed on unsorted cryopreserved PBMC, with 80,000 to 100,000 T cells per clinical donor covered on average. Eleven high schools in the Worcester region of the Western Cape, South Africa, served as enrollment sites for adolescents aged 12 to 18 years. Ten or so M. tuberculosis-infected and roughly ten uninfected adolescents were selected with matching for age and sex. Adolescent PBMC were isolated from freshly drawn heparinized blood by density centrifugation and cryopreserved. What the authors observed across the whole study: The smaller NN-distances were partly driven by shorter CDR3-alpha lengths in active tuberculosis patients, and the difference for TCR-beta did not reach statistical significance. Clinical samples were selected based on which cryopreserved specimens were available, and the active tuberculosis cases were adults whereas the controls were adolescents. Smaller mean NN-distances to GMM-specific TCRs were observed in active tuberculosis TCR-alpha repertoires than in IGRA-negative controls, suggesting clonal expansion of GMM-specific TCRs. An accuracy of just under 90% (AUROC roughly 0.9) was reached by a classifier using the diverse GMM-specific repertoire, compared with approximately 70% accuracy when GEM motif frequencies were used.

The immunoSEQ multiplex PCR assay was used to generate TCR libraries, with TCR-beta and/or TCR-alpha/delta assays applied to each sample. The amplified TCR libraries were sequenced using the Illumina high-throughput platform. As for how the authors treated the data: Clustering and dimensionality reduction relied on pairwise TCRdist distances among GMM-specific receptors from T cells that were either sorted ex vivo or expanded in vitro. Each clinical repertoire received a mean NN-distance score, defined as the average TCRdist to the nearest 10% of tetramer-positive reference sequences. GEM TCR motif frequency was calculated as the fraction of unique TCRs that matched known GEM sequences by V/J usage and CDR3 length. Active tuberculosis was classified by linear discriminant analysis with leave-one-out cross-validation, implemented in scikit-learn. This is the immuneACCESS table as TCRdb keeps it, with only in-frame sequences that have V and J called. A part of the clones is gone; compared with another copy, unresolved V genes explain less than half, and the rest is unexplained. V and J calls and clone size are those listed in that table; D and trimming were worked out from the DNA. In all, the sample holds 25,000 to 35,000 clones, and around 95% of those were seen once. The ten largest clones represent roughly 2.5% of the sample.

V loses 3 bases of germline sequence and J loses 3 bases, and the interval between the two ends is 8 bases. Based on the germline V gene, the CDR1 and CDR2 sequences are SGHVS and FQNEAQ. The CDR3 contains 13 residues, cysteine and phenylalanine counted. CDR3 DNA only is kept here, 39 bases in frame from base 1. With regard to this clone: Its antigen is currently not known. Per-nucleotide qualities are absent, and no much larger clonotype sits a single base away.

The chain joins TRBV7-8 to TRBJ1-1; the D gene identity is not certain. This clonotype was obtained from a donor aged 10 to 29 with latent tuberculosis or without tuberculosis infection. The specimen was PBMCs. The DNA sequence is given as TGTGCCAGCAGCTTTTCAGGATACACTGAAGCTTTCTTT. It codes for CASSFSGYTEAFF.